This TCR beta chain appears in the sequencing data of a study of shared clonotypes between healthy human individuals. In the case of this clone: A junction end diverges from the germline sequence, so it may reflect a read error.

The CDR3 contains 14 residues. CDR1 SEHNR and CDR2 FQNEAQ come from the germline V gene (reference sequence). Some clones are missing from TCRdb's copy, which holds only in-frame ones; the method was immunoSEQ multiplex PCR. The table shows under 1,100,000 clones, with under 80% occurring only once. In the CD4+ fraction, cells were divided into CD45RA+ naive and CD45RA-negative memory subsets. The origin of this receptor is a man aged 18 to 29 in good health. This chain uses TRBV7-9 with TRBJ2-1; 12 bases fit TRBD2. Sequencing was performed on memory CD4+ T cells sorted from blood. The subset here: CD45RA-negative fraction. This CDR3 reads CASSLAGGPREQFF. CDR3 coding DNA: TGTGCCAGCAGCCTAGCGGGAGGGCCTCGGGAGCAGTTCTTC.